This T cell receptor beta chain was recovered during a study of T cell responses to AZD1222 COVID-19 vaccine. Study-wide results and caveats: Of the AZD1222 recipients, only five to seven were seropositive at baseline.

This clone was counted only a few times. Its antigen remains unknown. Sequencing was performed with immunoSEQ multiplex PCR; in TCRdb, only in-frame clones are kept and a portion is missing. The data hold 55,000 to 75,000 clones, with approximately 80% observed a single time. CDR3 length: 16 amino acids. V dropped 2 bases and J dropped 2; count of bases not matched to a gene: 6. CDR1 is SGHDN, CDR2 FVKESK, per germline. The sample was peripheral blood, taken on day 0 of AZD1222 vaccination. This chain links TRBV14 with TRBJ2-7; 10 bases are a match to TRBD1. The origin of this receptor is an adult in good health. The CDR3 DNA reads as TGTGCCAGCAGCCAATATTATGGGACAGGGGCCTACGAGCAGTACTTC. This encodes CASSQYYGTGAYEQYF.